This T cell receptor beta chain was documented in a study of OX40 agonist ivuxolimab in advanced cancers. About the full investigation: The costimulatory receptor OX40 (CD134) was targeted by ivuxolimab, a fully human IgG2 agonistic monoclonal antibody. The paper describes the monotherapy dose-escalation part (N of about 47 patients) of the phase I trial of ivuxolimab. The dose-escalation cohort was around 83% male with a mean age of approximately 60 years, ranging from about 23 to 85. Partial responses occurred in three dose-escalation patients: two with cutaneous melanoma and one with hepatocellular carcinoma. Patients were allowed to have had prior anti-PD-1, anti-PD-L1 or anti-CTLA-4 therapy, and around 37% of the dose-escalation patients had previously received checkpoint inhibitors. Of the roughly 51 patients in dose escalation, 19 had hepatocellular carcinoma, roughly 15 had melanoma, 9 had renal cell carcinoma and 9 had head and neck cancer. The point of sequencing TCRbeta in the periphery was to test whether ivuxolimab changed TCR sequence diversity and drove clonal T-cell expansion. Intravenous ivuxolimab was administered to patients every 2 weeks at six dose levels: 0.01, 0.1, 0.3, 1.5, 3 and 10 mg/kg. What the study reported, not specific to this receptor: After ivuxolimab, expanded clones were on average more numerous among CD8+ T cells than among CD4+ T cells. In the 0.1-3.0 mg/kg groups, partial responders had among the lowest normalized peripheral clonal expansion, particularly in CD8+ T cells. The antigen specificity of the clonally expanded peripheral T cells was not determined. Low levels of normalized T-cell clonal expansion were also shown by some nonresponding patients. At doses of 0.1 to 3.0 mg/kg, clonal expansion of both CD4+ and CD8+ blood T cells was observed from baseline to week 6.

Genomic DNA was isolated from the sorted cells so that the TCRbeta CDR3 region could be sequenced. The immunoSEQ Assay was used for sequencing of TCRbeta CDR3 regions. This immuneACCESS table, as held by TCRdb, lists in-frame sequences with V and J called but not all clones. Of the missing ones, under half trace to an unresolved V gene in checked studies; the others have no known cause. For this sample there are over 65,000 clones; around 84% appear just once. Clones ranked in the top ten supply 6% to 8% of the sample. The trial excluded patients who had a history of autoimmune disease or who were on systemic immunosuppression. Peripheral blood for TCR sequencing was drawn from every dose cohort at baseline, at cycle 4 day 1 and at cycle 7 day 1. The samples were drawn from a first-in-human, open-label, multicenter phase I dose-escalation trial of ivuxolimab. Adults with locally advanced or metastatic melanoma, renal cell carcinoma, hepatocellular carcinoma or head and neck squamous cell carcinoma were enrolled in the trial. CD4+ and CD8+ T cells were sorted separately from peripheral blood before TCR sequencing.

This clone occurred a few times. Its antigen is currently not known. Per-base qualities were not stored, and no clone one base away is much larger. CDR1 WNHNN and CDR2 SYGVQD are derived from the germline V gene (reference sequence). From cysteine to phenylalanine, the CDR3 is 11 amino acids long. Only CDR3 DNA is held: 33 bases, read in frame from base 1. Trimming costs V 5 bases and J 4 bases, and their ends lie 6 bases apart. The source material was CD4+ or CD8+ T cells sorted from blood, sampled in a trial of the OX40 agonist ivuxolimab. This clonotype was sampled from an adult with an advanced solid tumor such as melanoma, head and neck, liver or kidney cancer. The chain employs TRBV10-1 and TRBJ2-7; TRBD2 is perhaps the D gene, given 5 matching bases. At the DNA level, the sequence is TGCGCCAGCAGTTCGGGATACGAGCAGTACTTC. This sequence encodes CASSSGYEQYF.